One sample yielded the 3 T cell receptor beta chains listed below, sequenced in a study of blood T cell repertoires in COVID-19. Assay: immunoSEQ multiplex PCR; the TCRdb copy retains only in-frame clones and omits some. The data hold around 94,000 clones, with approximately 90% observed a single time. Sequencing input: peripheral blood. These receptors were obtained from a woman in her 50s with COVID-19, enrolled during active disease.

V and J are TRBV6-5 and TRBJ1-5; 8 nucleotides align to TRBD1. Losses at the gene ends were 6 bases for V and 6 bases for J; bases not matched to a gene: 7. Germline V gives CDR1 MNHEY, CDR2 SVGAGI. The CDR3 totals 14 residues. The CDR3 coding sequence is TGTGCCAGCAGAGGACAGGGTGGTTTTCAGCCCCAGCATTTT. It specifies CASRGQGGFQPQHF.

This rearrangement joins TRBV28 to TRBJ2-7; TRBD1 aligns across 7 bases. The CDR3 contains 14 residues. CDR1 is MDHEN, CDR2 SYDVKM, per germline. Trimming removed 5 bases from V and 4 bases from J; junction bases left unmatched: 8. This chain's CDR3 is CASSEGAGKYEQYF. The CDR3 nucleotides are TGTGCCAGCAGTGAGGGGGCAGGCAAATACGAGCAGTACTTC.

V and J are TRBV4-2 and TRBJ1-4; unclear D gene. Looked up from germline, CDR1 is LGHNA and CDR2 is YNFKEQ. V dropped 0 bases and J dropped 3 bases, with 11 bases sitting between them. The CDR3 is 16 amino acids. This CDR3 is CASSQEARAPNEKLFF. The DNA for the CDR3 is TGTGCCAGCAGCCAAGAGGCGAGGGCCCCTAATGAAAAACTGTTTTTT.